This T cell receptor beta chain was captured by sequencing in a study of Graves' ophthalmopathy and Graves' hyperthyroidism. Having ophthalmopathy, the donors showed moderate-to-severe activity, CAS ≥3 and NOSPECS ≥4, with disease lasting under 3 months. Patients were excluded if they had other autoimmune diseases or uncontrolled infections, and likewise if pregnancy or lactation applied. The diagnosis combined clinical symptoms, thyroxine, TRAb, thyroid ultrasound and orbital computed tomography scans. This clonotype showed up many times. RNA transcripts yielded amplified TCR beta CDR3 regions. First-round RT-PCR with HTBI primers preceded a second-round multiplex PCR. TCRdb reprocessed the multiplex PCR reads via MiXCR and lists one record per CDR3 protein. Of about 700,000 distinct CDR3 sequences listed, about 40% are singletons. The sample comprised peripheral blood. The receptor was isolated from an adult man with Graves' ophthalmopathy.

CDR3 coding DNA: TGTGCCAGCAGCTTCAGGGCAGGCTCACCCCTCCACTTT. Encoded protein: CASSFRAGSPLHF. This sequence joins TRBV7-2 and TRBJ1-6; possibly TRBD1 for D (5 bases). Trimming took 3 bases from V and 10 from J, leaving 10 bases between them. This CDR3 has 13 residues. The germline CDR1 and CDR2 sequences are SGHTA and FQGNSA.